This TCR beta chain came from a study of CD4 T cells in relation to SARS-CoV-2 and coronaviruses. Overall study context: The HLA restriction of the shared crossreactive spike epitopes was mapped. Study findings and constraints: No donor gave both pre-pandemic and post-infection samples. Crossreactive clones expanded significantly less to SARS-CoV-2 than monoreactive clones. About 65% of donors had memory CD4+ clonotypes crossrecognizing SARS-CoV-2 and common cold coronavirus spike.

A note on this clone: The antigen remains unidentified.

Only in-frame clones appear in the TCRdb table, and some are missing; sequencing was by immunoSEQ multiplex PCR. This sample has about 22,000 clones; under 85% occur once, and the top ten carry 16%. The V gene's germline CDR1 is LGHNA and CDR2 YNFKEQ. This CDR3 comprises 17 residues. V was clipped by 5 bases and J by 4 bases; unmatched bases: 16. Unexposed donor CD4+ T cells date from 2011-2018, before the COVID-19 pandemic. CD4+ T cells were isolated from the cells after more than 8 days of culture. This sequence joins TRBV4-2 and TRBJ2-5; 7 bases line up with TRBD2. Input material: CD4+ T cells from PBMCs, cultured in vitro. This TCR derives from a human donor in good health. The CDR3 loop is CASSSTPGLAGVETQYF. DNA of the CDR3: TGTGCCAGCAGCTCGACACCGGGACTGGCGGGAGTAGAGACCCAGTACTTC.